A single sample is the source of the 13 T cell receptor beta chains below, sequenced in a study of tumor-infiltrating lymphocytes in localized non-small cell lung cancer. The assay was immunoSEQ multiplex PCR, and TCRdb's table has in-frame clones only and misses some. The sample has about 16,000 clones, 45% to 50% seen once. Source material: lung tumor tissue. These receptors all come from a human donor with non-small cell lung cancer.

The V and J genes are TRBV6-5 and TRBJ1-3; D not certain. Trimming stripped 2 bases from V and 0 bases from J, with 8 bases between. The germline CDR1 and CDR2 sequences are MNHEY and SVGAGI. The CDR3 has 15 residues. In DNA form, the CDR3 reads TGTGCCAGCAGTTACGACCCAAGCTCTGGAAACACCATATATTTT. Translation: CASSYDPSSGNTIYF.

The V call is TRBV28, the J call TRBJ1-6, with D possibly matching TRBD1 (6 bases). Germline values: CDR1 MDHEN, CDR2 SYDVKM. Between the trimmed V and J ends, which lost 2 bases and 10 bases, there was a span of 12 bases. The CDR3 covers 14 residues. The CDR3 DNA is TGTGCCAGCAGTTTAAGGGGGGGAAAATCACCCCTCCACTTT. Its protein product is CASSLRGGKSPLHF.

This clone was detected only a few times. V gene TRBV6-1 combines with J gene TRBJ2-7; D is perhaps TRBD2 (5 bases). This CDR3 is built from 13 residues. V was shortened by 10 bases and J by 1 base, with 14 bases between the two germline ends. From germline, CDR1 is MNHNS and CDR2 SASEGT. The CDR3: CAIGNTASYEQYF. The CDR3 DNA reads TGTGCCATCGGGAATACAGCTTCCTACGAGCAGTACTTC.

This clone is deemed medium-sized. The V gene is TRBV7-2, the J gene TRBJ2-7, with 9 positions matching TRBD2. Germline CDR1 and CDR2: SGHTA and FQGNSA. This CDR3 is 14 amino acids long. Trimming took 6 bases from V and 3 from J; bases not matched to a gene: 6. CDR3 in DNA: TGTGCCAGCAGTCTAGCGGGGTCCTACTACGAGCAGTACTTC. Its protein is CASSLAGSYYEQYF.

The CDR3 reads CASRALGTQGNEQFF. DNA for the CDR3: TGTGCCAGTAGAGCCCTAGGGACCCAGGGGAATGAGCAGTTCTTC. The chain has TRBV19 and TRBJ2-1; tentative D call: TRBD1 (6 bases). CDR1 is LNHDA and CDR2 is SQIVND in the germline V gene (reference sequence). This CDR3 is built from 15 residues. Deletions cut 6 bases from V and 7 bases from J, with 19 bases between.

This clone was recorded many times. This chain joins TRBV30 and TRBJ2-7, with 9 bases identical to TRBD1. CDR3 length: 13 residues. Trimming took 3 bases from V and 5 from J; bases not matched to a gene: 5. The germline CDR1 and CDR2 sequences are GTSNPN and SVGIG (reference sequence). Here the CDR3 DNA reads TGTGCCTGGAGGGGACAGGGATTCCACGAGCAGTACTTC. Translated: CAWRGQGFHEQYF. Combining the CDR3 with reference TRBV30 and TRBJ2-7 gives the whole variable domain SQTIHQWPATLVQPVGSPLSLECTVEGTSNPNLYWYRQAAGRGLQLLFYSVGIGQISSEVPQNLSASRPQDRQFILSSKKLLLSDSGFYLCAWRGQGFHEQYFGPGTRLTVT.

This clone was picked up a small number of times. The chain has TRBV11-1 and TRBJ1-1; D gene unclear. The germline CDR1 and CDR2 sequences are SGHAT and FQDESV (reference sequence). Trimming left V 1 base short and J 3 bases short, with 9 bases between. This CDR3 comprises 14 residues. The CDR3, as DNA: TGTGCCAGCAGCTTAGTTTACAGCTACACTGAAGCTTTCTTT. Translated: CASSLVYSYTEAFF.

The chain combines TRBV5-5 with TRBJ2-2; perhaps D is TRBD1 or TRBD2 (5 bases each). This CDR3 spans 13 amino acids. Germline values: CDR1 SGHKS, CDR2 YYEKEE (reference sequence). The V gene lost 1 base and the J gene lost 5 bases, with 6 bases spanning the gap. The CDR3 bases are TGTGCCAGCAGCTTGTGGGGGACCGGGGAGCTGTTTTTT. Its translation is CASSLWGTGELFF.

The chain uses TRBV7-9 and TRBJ1-1; D gene ambiguous. This CDR3 spans 13 amino acids. V was pared by 5 bases and J by 8 bases, with 15 bases between. From germline, CDR1 is SEHNR and CDR2 FQNEAQ (reference sequence). As DNA, the CDR3 is TGTGCCAGCAGCCTAGACTGGGCATCCGAAGCTTTCTTT. This translates into CASSLDWASEAFF. Full variable domain (missing parts from reference TRBV7-9 and TRBJ1-1): DTGVSQNPRHKITKRGQNVTFRCDPISEHNRLYWYRQTLGQGPEFLTYFQNEAQLEKSRLLSDRFSAERPKGSFSTLEIQRTEQGDSAMYLCASSLDWASEAFFGQGTRLTVV.

This clone was seen a few times. The chain links TRBV2 to TRBJ1-5; 11 bases are shared with TRBD1. Germline CDR1 SNHLY, CDR2 FYNNEI. Losses at the gene ends were 6 bases for V and 1 base for J; bases not matched to a gene: 5. CDR3 length: 16 residues. The CDR3 sequence is CASRRTGGLSNQPQHF. In nucleotides, the CDR3 is TGTGCCAGCAGGAGGACAGGGGGCTTGAGCAATCAGCCCCAGCATTTT.

The J gene is TRBJ2-1, the V gene TRBV6-4; TRBD2 is a possible D gene (6 bases). Germline V gives CDR1 MRHNA, CDR2 SNTAGT. CDR3 length: 15 amino acids. The ends were cut back, 3 bases at V and 4 bases at J, with 13 bases in the middle. This chain's CDR3 is CASSEGRDSYNEQFF. DNA of the CDR3: TGTGCCAGCAGTGAAGGGCGGGACTCATACAATGAGCAGTTCTTC.

This sequence joins TRBV5-6 and TRBJ2-1; 11 nucleotides align to TRBD2. The trim removed 0 bases at V and 6 bases at J, leaving 2 bases unmatched. The germline gives CDR1 SGHDT, CDR2 YYEEEE. CDR3 length equals 15 residues. CDR3: CASSLVSGGANEQFF. The CDR3 DNA sequence: TGTGCCAGCAGCTTGGTTAGCGGGGGGGCCAATGAGCAGTTCTTC.

This clone is medium-sized. This chain links TRBV2 with TRBJ2-7; a possible D gene is TRBD1 (6 bases). The CDR3 length is 13 residues. Per germline, CDR1 SNHLY and CDR2 FYNNEI. V was clipped by 3 bases and J by 5 bases, with 11 bases between them. CDR3 coding DNA: TGTGCCAGCAGTGATTGGGGGCGAGACGAGCAGTACTTC. Translating gives CASSDWGRDEQYF.